This T cell receptor beta chain was recovered during a study of blood T cell repertoires in COVID-19. Overall study: The United States, Italy and Spain provided the acute and convalescent COVID-19 samples.

Libraries were prepared by immunoSEQ multiplex PCR; TCRdb keeps only in-frame clonotypes and omits some of them. The sample holds 75,000 to 95,000 clones, roughly 70% seen once. Per germline, CDR1 SGHTA and CDR2 FQGNSA. The V gene lost 4 bases and the J gene lost 5 bases, with 11 bases spanning the gap. This CDR3 has 14 residues. This clone was observed a handful of times. This chain uses TRBV7-2 with TRBJ2-2; possible D gene TRBD2, 6 bases. The origin of this receptor is a man between 65 and 85 years old with COVID-19, enrolled during active disease. Sequencing input: peripheral blood. CDR3 DNA: TGTGCCAGCAGCTCCGGAGGGACGACCGGGGAGCTGTTTTTT. Protein: CASSSGGTTGELFF.